The sample holds a few counts of the clone carrying this T cell receptor beta chain. The sample is drawn from a study of spatial heterogeneity in lung cancer. Study overall: At a median of roughly 2 years after resection, follow-up PBMC samples were sequenced when available.

Every TCR cDNA molecule carried a tag that served as a unique molecular identifier. TCRdb itself ran the 5' RACE reads through MiXCR, one entry per CDR3 protein. The sample has under 25,000 distinct CDR3 sequences; 9% to 10% are singletons. Time point denoted: blood at routine non-recurrence follow-up after resection. Unsorted whole RNA samples from tumor, nontumor lung or frozen PBMC were sequenced. Looked up from germline, CDR1 is LNHDA and CDR2 is SQIVND (reference sequence). The CDR3 runs 15 residues. V shed 4 bases and J 2 bases; nucleotides not matched to a gene: 7. The chain couples TRBV19 to TRBJ2-7; 8 nucleotides match TRBD1. The source is a female donor with early-stage non-small cell lung cancer. The sample in question was PBMCs, obtained at follow-up. The CDR3 spells CASSNRDRPPYEQYF. Written as DNA, the CDR3 is TGTGCCAGTAGTAACCGGGACAGGCCCCCCTACGAGCAGTACTTC.